This TCR beta chain derives from a study of T cell responses to AZD1222 COVID-19 vaccine. On the study more broadly: Doses given second, at about 4 or about 12 weeks, were pooled.

The CDR3 length is 17 residues. The ends lost 0 bases at V and 2 bases at J; junction bases unmatched: 4. Germline-derived CDR1 and CDR2 are SGHAT and FQNNGV. Study outcomes and limitations: All repertoire sampling was performed exclusively after the peak T cell response. Across spike, vaccine-associated CD4 TCRs were found, dominant at 160-218 and 743-854.

Concerning this clone itself: Its antigen remains unidentified.

Assay used: immunoSEQ multiplex PCR; TCRdb lists only in-frame clones, some missing. The table has roughly 60,000 clones, about 87% seen once. The chain recombines TRBV11-2 with TRBJ2-5; 12 bases match TRBD2. The source was peripheral blood, collected on day 0 of AZD1222 vaccination. The clonotype originates from an adult in good health. Here the CDR3 DNA reads TGTGCCAGCAGCTTAGAGGCACTAGCGGGGGGTCAAGAGACCCAGTACTTC. Translation: CASSLEALAGGQETQYF.